The clone carrying this T cell receptor (beta chain) was seen repeatedly, ten times or more. What it recognizes is unknown. Patients were excluded for uncontrolled infection, other autoimmune disease, pregnancy or lactation. This specimen comes from a study of T cells in Graves' hyperthyroidism and ophthalmopathy. Study overall: Peripheral blood was drawn at first diagnosis, prior to all treatment. General study points: Model predictions of ophthalmopathy came a median approximately 6.2 months before onset.

RNA transcripts gave rise to amplified TCR beta CDR3 regions. HTBI primers were used for first-round RT-PCR of the TCR CDR3. MiXCR was run by TCRdb on the multiplex PCR reads, yielding one entry per CDR3 protein. The sample lists 300,000 or so distinct CDR3 sequences; about a sixth were seen once. The germline V gene encodes CDR1 KGHSH and CDR2 LQKENI. This CDR3 has 13 amino acids. Trimming left V 6 bases short and J 3 bases short, with 8 bases between. This chain uses TRBV18 with TRBJ1-4, with D possibly matching TRBD1 (6 bases). The sequenced sample consisted of blood. The origin of this receptor is a woman in her sixties with Graves' ophthalmopathy. For the CDR3, the DNA is TGTGCCAGCTCTCGGACAGCTAATGAAAAACTGTTTTTT. Its translation: CASSRTANEKLFF.